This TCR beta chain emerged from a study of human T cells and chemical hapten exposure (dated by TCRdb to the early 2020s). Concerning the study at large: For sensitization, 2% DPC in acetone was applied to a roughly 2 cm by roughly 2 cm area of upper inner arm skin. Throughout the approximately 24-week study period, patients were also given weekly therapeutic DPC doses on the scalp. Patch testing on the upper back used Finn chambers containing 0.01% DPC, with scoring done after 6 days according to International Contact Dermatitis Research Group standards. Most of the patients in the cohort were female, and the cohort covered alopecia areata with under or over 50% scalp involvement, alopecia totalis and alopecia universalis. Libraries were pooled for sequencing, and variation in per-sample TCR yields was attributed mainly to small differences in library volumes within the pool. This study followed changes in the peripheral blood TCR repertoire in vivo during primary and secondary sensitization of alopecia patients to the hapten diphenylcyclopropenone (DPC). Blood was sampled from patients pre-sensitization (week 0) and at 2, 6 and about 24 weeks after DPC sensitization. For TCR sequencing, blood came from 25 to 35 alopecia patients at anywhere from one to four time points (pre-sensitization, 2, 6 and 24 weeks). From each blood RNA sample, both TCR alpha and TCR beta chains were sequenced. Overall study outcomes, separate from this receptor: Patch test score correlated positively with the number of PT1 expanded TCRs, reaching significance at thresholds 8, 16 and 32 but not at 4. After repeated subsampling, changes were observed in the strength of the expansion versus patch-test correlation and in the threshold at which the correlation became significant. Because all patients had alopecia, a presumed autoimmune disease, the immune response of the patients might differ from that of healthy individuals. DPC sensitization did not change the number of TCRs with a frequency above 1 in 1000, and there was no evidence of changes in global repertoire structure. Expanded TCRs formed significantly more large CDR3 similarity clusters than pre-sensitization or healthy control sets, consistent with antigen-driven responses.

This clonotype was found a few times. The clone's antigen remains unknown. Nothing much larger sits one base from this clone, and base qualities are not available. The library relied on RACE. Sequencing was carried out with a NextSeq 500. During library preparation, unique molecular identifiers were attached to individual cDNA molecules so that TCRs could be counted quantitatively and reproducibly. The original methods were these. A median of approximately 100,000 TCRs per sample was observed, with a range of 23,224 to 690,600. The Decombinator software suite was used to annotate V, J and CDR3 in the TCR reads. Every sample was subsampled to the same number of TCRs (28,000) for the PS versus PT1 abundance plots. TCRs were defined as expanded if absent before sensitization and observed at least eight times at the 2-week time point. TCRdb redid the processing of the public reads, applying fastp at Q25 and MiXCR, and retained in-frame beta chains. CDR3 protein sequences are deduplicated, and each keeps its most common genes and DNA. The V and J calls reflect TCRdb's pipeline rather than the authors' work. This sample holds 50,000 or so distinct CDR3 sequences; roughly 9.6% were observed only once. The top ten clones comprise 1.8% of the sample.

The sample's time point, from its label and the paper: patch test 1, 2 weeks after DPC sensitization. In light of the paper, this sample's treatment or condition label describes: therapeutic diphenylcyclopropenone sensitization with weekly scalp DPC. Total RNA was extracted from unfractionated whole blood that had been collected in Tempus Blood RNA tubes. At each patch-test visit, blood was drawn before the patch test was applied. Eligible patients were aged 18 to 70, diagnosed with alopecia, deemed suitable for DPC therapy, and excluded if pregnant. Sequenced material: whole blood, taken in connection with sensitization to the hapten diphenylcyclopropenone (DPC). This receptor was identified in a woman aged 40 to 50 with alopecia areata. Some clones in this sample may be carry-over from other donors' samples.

The CDR3 sequence is CAIGQRAQGPPLPQETQYF. At the DNA level, the sequence is TGTGCCATAGGACAACGGGCCCAAGGGCCCCCATTACCTCAAGAGACCCAGTACTTC. This sequence uses TRBV10-3 and TRBJ2-5, and the D gene may be TRBD1, 5 bases matching. V loses 9 bases of germline sequence and J loses 2 bases, and the interval between the two ends is 31 bases. CDR1 and CDR2 (ENHRY, SYGVKD) derive from the germline V gene. CDR3 length: 19 amino acids, cysteine to phenylalanine. CDR3 DNA is the only sequence kept; it has 57 bases, read in frame from the first base.